The rows below give T cell receptor beta chains drawn from one sample of a study of T cell changes during pregnancy in multiple sclerosis. TCRdb keeps only in-frame clones here, not all; method: immunoSEQ multiplex PCR. The sample has approximately 71,000 clones, roughly 92% seen once. Sequences were derived from peripheral blood, sampled in the second trimester of pregnancy. Every receptor here comes from a female donor with multiple sclerosis, enrolled in a pregnancy study. CDR3s include the opening cysteine and the closing phenylalanine or tryptophan. A D gene is named only where the DNA matches it firmly. Rows may omit the clone size; those that give it use once, few, many or a size class.

j_gene: TRBJ2-5
v_gene: TRBV6-5
abundance: NA
d_gene: TRBD2
CDR3aa: CASSLGLAGETQYF
CDR3nt: TGTGCCAGCAGTTTAGGACTAGCGGGAGAGACCCAGTACTTC

j_gene: TRBJ2-1
v_gene: TRBV14
abundance: NA
d_gene: NA
CDR3aa: CASSRDGQIRYNEQFF
CDR3nt: TGTGCCAGCAGCCGAGACGGACAGATACGATACAATGAGCAGTTCTTC

j_gene: TRBJ2-2
v_gene: TRBV5-1
abundance: NA
d_gene: TRBD1
CDR3aa: CASGPTGENTGELFF
CDR3nt: TGCGCCAGCGGGCCGACAGGGGAGAACACCGGGGAGCTGTTTTTT

j_gene: TRBJ2-2
v_gene: TRBV27
abundance: NA
d_gene: NA
CDR3aa: CASRDQRGINTGELFF
CDR3nt: TGTGCCAGCAGAGATCAAAGGGGGATAAACACCGGGGAGCTGTTTTTT

j_gene: TRBJ2-7
v_gene: TRBV5-4
abundance: NA
d_gene: TRBD2
CDR3aa: CASSPLGTSGLTSSEYF
CDR3nt: TGTGCCAGCAGCCCCCTGGGTACTAGCGGACTTACGAGCAGTGAGTACTTC

j_gene: TRBJ2-5
v_gene: TRBV5-1
abundance: NA
d_gene: NA
CDR3aa: CASSLVSGRRQETQYF
CDR3nt: TGCGCCAGCAGCTTGGTGTCCGGGAGAAGGCAAGAGACCCAGTACTTC

j_gene: TRBJ2-1
v_gene: TRBV7-8
abundance: once
d_gene: NA
CDR3aa: CASSLAEDSLVNEQFF
CDR3nt: TGTGCCAGCAGCTTAGCCGAGGACAGTCTCGTCAATGAGCAGTTCTTC

j_gene: TRBJ2-7
v_gene: TRBV6-1
abundance: once
d_gene: TRBD2
CDR3aa: CASSEFSGAYEQYF
CDR3nt: TGTGCCAGCAGTGAGTTTAGCGGGGCCTACGAGCAGTACTTC

j_gene: TRBJ2-7
v_gene: TRBV6-5
abundance: NA
d_gene: NA
CDR3aa: CASSYHPLGEQYF
CDR3nt: TGTGCCAGCAGTTACCACCCGTTGGGCGAGCAGTACTTC

j_gene: TRBJ2-1
v_gene: TRBV5-5
abundance: NA
d_gene: TRBD2
CDR3aa: CASSLVTSGIQFF
CDR3nt: TGTGCCAGCAGCTTGGTAACTAGCGGGATTCAGTTCTTC

j_gene: TRBJ2-1
v_gene: TRBV27
abundance: NA
d_gene: NA
CDR3aa: CASSFNNEQFF
CDR3nt: TGTGCCAGCAGTTTTAACAATGAGCAGTTCTTC

j_gene: TRBJ2-2
v_gene: TRBV28
abundance: NA
d_gene: NA
CDR3aa: CASRTTLFSGELFF
CDR3nt: TGTGCCAGCCGGACAACTCTGTTTTCCGGGGAGCTGTTTTTT

j_gene: TRBJ2-2
v_gene: TRBV4-1
abundance: NA
d_gene: TRBD1
CDR3aa: CASSQETGTGAGELFF
CDR3nt: TGCGCCAGCAGCCAAGAAACCGGGACAGGGGCCGGGGAGCTGTTTTTT

j_gene: TRBJ1-2
v_gene: TRBV19
abundance: NA
d_gene: NA
CDR3aa: CASSRDWNYGYTF
CDR3nt: TGTGCCAGTAGTCGGGATTGGAACTATGGCTACACCTTC

j_gene: TRBJ2-7
v_gene: TRBV6-5
abundance: NA
d_gene: TRBD1
CDR3aa: CASSYSGQGTYEQYF
CDR3nt: TGTGCCAGCAGTTACTCCGGACAGGGCACCTACGAGCAGTACTTC

j_gene: TRBJ2-2
v_gene: TRBV30
abundance: NA
d_gene: NA
CDR3aa: CAWSVIGAALGSGELFF
CDR3nt: TGTGCCTGGAGTGTCATAGGGGCGGCGTTAGGGTCCGGGGAGCTGTTTTTT